Reported below is one TCR beta chain. These data belong to a study of blood T cell repertoires in COVID-19. Across the study: The cDNA or gDNA used as material had been derived from T cells, B-cell-depleted T cells, or PBMCs.

Authors' data handling: Estimated nucleated cell counts came from reference gene primer amplification. Repertoires were generated with immunoSEQ multiplex PCR, while TCRdb's copy carries only in-frame clones and drops some. For V, J and clone size, that table is used; D and trimming come from the DNA. The sample yields about 94,000 clones, about 80% seen once. Germline V lookup: CDR1 KGHSH, CDR2 LQKENI. Trimming left V 6 bases short and J 6 bases short, with 15 bases between. This CDR3 contains 14 residues. Sequencing was done on a sample of peripheral blood. The genes are TRBV18 and TRBJ1-3; tentative D call: TRBD1 (6 bases). This clonotype was sampled from a man aged 55 to 70 with acute or convalescent COVID-19. CDR3 DNA sequence: TGTGCCAGCTCCCAGGGGTGGCAAGCAAACACCATATATTTT. This sequence encodes CASSQGWQANTIYF.